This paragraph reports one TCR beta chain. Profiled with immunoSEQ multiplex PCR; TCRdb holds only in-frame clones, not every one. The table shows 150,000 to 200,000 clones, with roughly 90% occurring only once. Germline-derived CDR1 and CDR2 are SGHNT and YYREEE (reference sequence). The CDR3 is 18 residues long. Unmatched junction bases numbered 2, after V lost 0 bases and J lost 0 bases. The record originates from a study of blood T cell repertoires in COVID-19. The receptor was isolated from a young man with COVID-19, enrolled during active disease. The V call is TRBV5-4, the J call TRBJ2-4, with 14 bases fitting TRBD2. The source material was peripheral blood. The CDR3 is CASSLGTSGGLAKNIQYF. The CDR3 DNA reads TGTGCCAGCAGCTTGGGGACTAGCGGGGGGCTAGCCAAAAACATTCAGTACTTC.